This T cell receptor (beta chain) was captured by sequencing in a study of blood T cell repertoires in COVID-19. Source study methods: Amplifying reference gene primers gave estimates of nucleated cell counts. Produced via immunoSEQ multiplex PCR; TCRdb's table is partial and in-frame only. V and J calls and clone size are those listed in that table; D and trimming were worked out from the DNA. The sample contains some 200,000 clones, around 88% of which appear only once. This TCR derives from a man aged 18 to 30 with active or convalescent COVID-19. The sequenced material came from peripheral blood.

In DNA, the CDR3 is TGTGCCTGGAATAAGGGGGCGGACACTGAAGCTTTCTTT. It codes for CAWNKGADTEAFF. The chain recombines TRBV30 with TRBJ1-1; 7 nucleotides line up with TRBD1. With V trimmed by 4 bases and J by 3 bases, 5 bases remained unmatched. Germline V gene sequence: CDR1 GTSNPN, CDR2 SVGIG (reference sequence). The CDR3 spans 13 residues. Variable domain in full (rest from reference TRBV30 and TRBJ1-1): SQTIHQWPATLVQPVGSPLSLECTVEGTSNPNLYWYRQAAGRGLQLLFYSVGIGQISSEVPQNLSASRPQDRQFILSSKKLLLSDSGFYLCAWNKGADTEAFFGQGTRLTVV.